These T cell receptor beta chains were read from a single sample in a study of CD8 T cells in Susac syndrome. TCRdb ran MiXCR on the immunoSEQ multiplex PCR reads and lists one entry per CDR3 protein. Counted here are approximately 220,000 distinct CDR3 sequences, approximately 95% occurring once; the ten biggest clones make up 0.082%. Sequences were obtained from CD4+ T cells from PBMCs. These receptors all stem from a human donor with multiple sclerosis. Both conserved end residues are part of each CDR3. The order of the fields is V gene, J gene, clone size, D gene, CDR3 DNA, CDR3 protein. D genes are given only for firm matches. The size entry is marked missing in some rows and otherwise reads once, few, many or a size class.

v_gene: TRBV7-2
j_gene: TRBJ1-6
abundance: once
d_gene: .
CDR3nt: TGTGCCAGCAGCCATACCTCGGGGCCCCTCCACTTT
CDR3aa: CASSHTSGPLHF

v_gene: TRBV15
j_gene: TRBJ1-6
abundance: .
d_gene: TRBD1
CDR3nt: TGTGCCACCAGCCAAACAGGGGGCGATTCACCCCTCCACTTT
CDR3aa: CATSQTGGDSPLHF

v_gene: TRBV30
j_gene: TRBJ2-7
abundance: .
d_gene: TRBD2
CDR3nt: TGTGCCTGGAGATGGAGCGGGGGGTACGAGCAGTACTTC
CDR3aa: CAWRWSGGYEQYF

v_gene: TRBV29-1
j_gene: TRBJ2-2
abundance: .
d_gene: .
CDR3nt: TGCAGCGGGAGGGACGATTTCACCGGGGAGCTGTTTTTT
CDR3aa: CSGRDDFTGELFF

v_gene: TRBV12-3/TRBV12-4
j_gene: TRBJ2-7
abundance: .
d_gene: TRBD2
CDR3nt: TGTGCCAGCAGACCTAGCGGGGGGGCGAGGGAGCAGTACTTC
CDR3aa: CASRPSGGAREQYF

v_gene: TRBV3-1
j_gene: TRBJ2-1
abundance: .
d_gene: TRBD1
CDR3nt: TGTGCCAGCAGCCCCTTTCAACAGGGGTCCTCCAATGAGCAGTTCTTC
CDR3aa: CASSPFQQGSSNEQFF

v_gene: TRBV20-1
j_gene: TRBJ2-7
abundance: .
d_gene: TRBD1
CDR3nt: TGCAGTGCTCTTCAGGGGGACTACGAGCAGTACTTC
CDR3aa: CSALQGDYEQYF

v_gene: TRBV3-1
j_gene: TRBJ2-1
abundance: .
d_gene: .
CDR3nt: TGTGCCAGCAGCCAAAGGGGTCGTGAGCAGTTCTTC
CDR3aa: CASSQRGREQFF

v_gene: TRBV29-1
j_gene: TRBJ1-4
abundance: .
d_gene: .
CDR3nt: TGCAGCGTCCCGGGACTGACTAATGAAAAACTGTTTTTT
CDR3aa: CSVPGLTNEKLFF

v_gene: TRBV7-2
j_gene: TRBJ2-5
abundance: .
d_gene: TRBD2
CDR3nt: TGTGCCAGCAGCTTGAAGACTAGCGGGGGAGGGGAGACCCAGTACTTC
CDR3aa: CASSLKTSGGGETQYF

v_gene: TRBV2
j_gene: TRBJ2-7
abundance: .
d_gene: .
CDR3nt: TGTGCCGGTAGGAGGGACCTCACCTACGAGCAGTACTTC
CDR3aa: CAGRRDLTYEQYF

v_gene: TRBV2
j_gene: TRBJ1-1
abundance: once
d_gene: TRBD1
CDR3nt: TGTGCCAGCAACCCAGGGGGGCCTGAAGCTTTCTTT
CDR3aa: CASNPGGPEAFF

v_gene: TRBV7-8
j_gene: TRBJ2-3
abundance: .
d_gene: .
CDR3nt: TGTGCCAGCAGCTTAGTGGGCAGCTACACAGATACGCAGTATTTT
CDR3aa: CASSLVGSYTDTQYF

v_gene: TRBV29-1
j_gene: TRBJ1-1
abundance: .
d_gene: .
CDR3nt: TGCAGCGGGTCTACAGAAAGGGGCACTGAAGCTTTCTTT
CDR3aa: CSGSTERGTEAFF

v_gene: TRBV29-1
j_gene: TRBJ2-5
abundance: .
d_gene: TRBD1
CDR3nt: TGCAGCGTTTTTGGGACAGGGGGCTTCCAAGAGACCCAGTACTTC
CDR3aa: CSVFGTGGFQETQYF

v_gene: TRBV29-1
j_gene: TRBJ2-2
abundance: .
d_gene: .
CDR3nt: TGCAGCGTCCAGGACACCGGGGAGCTGTTTTTT
CDR3aa: CSVQDTGELFF

v_gene: TRBV4-1
j_gene: TRBJ1-1
abundance: .
d_gene: .
CDR3nt: TGCGCCAGCTCTAACTTGGGGAGAAACACTGAAGCTTTCTTT
CDR3aa: CASSNLGRNTEAFF

v_gene: TRBV20-1
j_gene: TRBJ1-5
abundance: .
d_gene: TRBD1
CDR3nt: TGCAGTGCATGGGGACAGGGCAATCAGCCCCAGCATTTT
CDR3aa: CSAWGQGNQPQHF

v_gene: TRBV7-2
j_gene: TRBJ1-1
abundance: once
d_gene: TRBD1
CDR3nt: TGTGCCAGCAGCTTAGGACAGGGCGCCACACTCGGTGAAGCTTTCTTT
CDR3aa: CASSLGQGATLGEAFF

v_gene: TRBV30
j_gene: TRBJ2-3
abundance: few
d_gene: TRBD2
CDR3nt: TGTGCCTGGCGACTAGCGGGGGGCACAGATACGCAGTATTTT
CDR3aa: CAWRLAGGTDTQYF

v_gene: TRBV20-1
j_gene: TRBJ2-1
abundance: .
d_gene: .
CDR3nt: TGCAGTGCTAGAGAGGTGTACGCAGGCGACAATGAGCAGTTCTTC
CDR3aa: CSAREVYAGDNEQFF

v_gene: TRBV18
j_gene: TRBJ1-1
abundance: .
d_gene: .
CDR3nt: TGTGCCAGCTCACTATTCACTGAGGCCCCTGAAGCTTTCTTT
CDR3aa: CASSLFTEAPEAFF

v_gene: TRBV29-1
j_gene: TRBJ1-1
abundance: .
d_gene: .
CDR3nt: TGCAGCGCCAACGCGGGGAAAACTGAAGCTTTCTTT
CDR3aa: CSANAGKTEAFF

v_gene: TRBV20-1
j_gene: TRBJ1-6
abundance: .
d_gene: .
CDR3nt: TGCAGTGCTAGAGTTGAGGTCTCCTATAATTCACCCCTCCACTTT
CDR3aa: CSARVEVSYNSPLHF

v_gene: TRBV2
j_gene: TRBJ1-1
abundance: .
d_gene: .
CDR3nt: TGTGCCAGCAGGGACATAGGCCTGAAGAACACTGAAGCTTTCTTT
CDR3aa: CASRDIGLKNTEAFF

v_gene: TRBV5-1
j_gene: TRBJ2-1
abundance: .
d_gene: .
CDR3nt: TGCGCCAGCGCGTTAGGTCGTAAACTTAGTATCAATGAGCAGTTCTTC
CDR3aa: CASALGRKLSINEQFF

v_gene: TRBV4-1
j_gene: TRBJ2-1
abundance: .
d_gene: TRBD2
CDR3nt: TGCGCCAGCAGCCAAGGGCTAGCGGGACCTCGGGGCAATGAGCAGTTCTTC
CDR3aa: CASSQGLAGPRGNEQFF